This T cell receptor (beta chain) was obtained from a study of blood T cell repertoires in COVID-19. Overall study context: Both acute and convalescent COVID-19 samples were obtained from the United States, Italy and Spain. PBMCs, B-cell-depleted T cells, or T cells provided the cDNA or gDNA that made up the material.

Assay: immunoSEQ multiplex PCR; the TCRdb copy retains only in-frame clones and omits some. The sample contains roughly 250,000 clones, approximately 85% of which appear only once. Germline CDR1 is LNHDA and CDR2 is SQIVND (reference sequence). CDR3 length equals 13 residues. After removal of 5 bases from V and 4 bases from J, the junction contained 4 bases not matched to a gene. The specimen sequenced was peripheral blood. This chain uses TRBV19 with TRBJ1-1; 7 positions match TRBD1. The sequence derives from a woman in her seventies with acute or convalescent COVID-19. DNA for the CDR3: TGTGCCAGTAGTTCAGGGGGTGCCACTGAAGCTTTCTTT. Protein sequence: CASSSGGATEAFF.